This T cell receptor (beta chain) is drawn from a study of CD8+ T cells in alopecia areata. This CDR3 is 11 amino acids long. V shed 6 bases, J shed 11 bases, and the junction held 5 bases outside the gene matches. Germline V gives CDR1 LGHNT, CDR2 FRNRAP. Study-level points and caveats: Sequenced scalp T cells also include alphabeta T cells resident in normal skin. In patients, TCRs were shared less clearly than in mice, and HLA may possibly be involved.

In each case, RNA was isolated and then reverse transcribed into cDNA as the sequencing template. Profiled with immunoSEQ multiplex PCR; TCRdb holds only in-frame clones, not every one. The data hold about 120,000 clones, with 47% observed a single time. This clone was seen once. Its antigen is not identified. This clonotype was sampled from a human donor with alopecia areata. This chain joins TRBV12-5 and TRBJ1-1, with TRBD1 matching over 8 bases. The sample consisted of NKG2D-low CD8+ T cells sorted from blood. As DNA, the CDR3 is TGTGCTAGTGGGCCGACAGGGGTTGCTTTCTTT. Amino acid sequence: CASGPTGVAFF.